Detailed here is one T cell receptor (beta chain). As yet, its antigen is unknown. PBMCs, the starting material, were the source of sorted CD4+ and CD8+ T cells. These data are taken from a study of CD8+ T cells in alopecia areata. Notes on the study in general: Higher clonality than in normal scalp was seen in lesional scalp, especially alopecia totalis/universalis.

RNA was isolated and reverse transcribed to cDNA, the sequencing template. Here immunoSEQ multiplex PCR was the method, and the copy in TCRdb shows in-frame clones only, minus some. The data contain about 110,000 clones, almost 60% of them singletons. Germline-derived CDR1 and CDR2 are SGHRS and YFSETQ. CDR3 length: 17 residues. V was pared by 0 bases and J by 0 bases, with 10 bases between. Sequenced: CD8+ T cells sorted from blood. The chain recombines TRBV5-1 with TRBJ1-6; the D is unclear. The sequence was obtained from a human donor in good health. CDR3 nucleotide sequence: TGCGCCAGCAGCTTGGAACCCCTGAGCTCCTATAATTCACCCCTCCACTTT. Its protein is CASSLEPLSSYNSPLHF.